In its sample, the clone carrying this T cell receptor (beta chain) was seen once. The data originate from a study of OX40 agonist ivuxolimab in advanced cancers. This table comes from immunoSEQ multiplex PCR, and its TCRdb copy is limited to in-frame clones, with some not included. The sample shows about 33,000 clones, more than 60% of them seen only once. The CDR3 has 15 residues. The germline CDR1 and CDR2 sequences are MNHNS and SASEGT. The ends lost 8 bases at V and 4 bases at J; junction bases unmatched: 11. This receptor was taken from an adult with an advanced solid tumor such as melanoma, head and neck, liver or kidney cancer. The sample here was CD4+ or CD8+ T cells sorted from blood, taken in a trial of the OX40 agonist ivuxolimab. V gene TRBV6-1 combines with J gene TRBJ2-1; TRBD1 matches 7 bases. As DNA, the CDR3 is TGTGCCAGCCGCTTGGCCCAGGGGGTATACAATGAGCAGTTCTTC. It yields the protein CASRLAQGVYNEQFF.